What follows are 11 T cell receptor beta chains derived from one specimen sequenced in a study of response to subunit inactivated influenza vaccine. TCRdb called the RT-PCR reads again in MiXCR, with one record for every CDR3 protein. The sample lists about 520,000 distinct CDR3 sequences, less than 30% seen once, with 1.5% to 2% in the top ten. The source material was CD4+ T cells sorted from PBMCs, sampled roughly 5 days after vaccination. The receptors derive from a man aged 45-65 years who received an inactivated influenza vaccine.

This clonotype has a handful of counts. The chain has TRBV7-2 and TRBJ2-2; 9 bases agree with TRBD1. V shed 6 bases and J 5 bases; nucleotides not matched to a gene: 10. Germline V gives CDR1 SGHTA, CDR2 FQGNSA. The CDR3 has 16 amino acids. The CDR3 DNA follows: TGTGCCAGCAGGATACAGGGGGCGAAAGGTACCGGGGAGCTGTTTTTT. This sequence encodes CASRIQGAKGTGELFF.

The chain combines TRBV28 with TRBJ1-6; D is perhaps TRBD1 (6 bases). CDR1 and CDR2 (germline): MDHEN, SYDVKM. Trimming cost V 7 bases and J 7 bases, with 20 bases left between them. This CDR3 has 16 residues. CDR3 bases: TGTGCCAGCACGCCCGAGGGGGGTTTGGTGAATTCACCCCTCCACTTT. Translation: CASTPEGGLVNSPLHF.

This clonotype came up a few times. This chain joins TRBV12-3 or TRBV12-4 and TRBJ2-3; 10 nucleotides align to TRBD2. The CDR3 extends over 15 amino acids. J gave up 5 bases and V 3 bases, and 5 bases lay outside the gene matches. CDR3 amino acids: CASSFRASGGDTQYF. CDR3 DNA sequence: TGTGCCAGCAGTTTTAGGGCTAGCGGGGGAGATACGCAGTATTTT.

This clonotype was counted only a few times. This chain joins TRBV6-5 and TRBJ2-2; TRBD1 is a possible D gene (6 bases). The CDR3 totals 13 residues. Looked up from germline, CDR1 is MNHEY and CDR2 is SVGAGI. V shed 5 bases and J shed 4 bases, with 8 bases lying between them. The CDR3 DNA reads as TGTGCCAGCAGTAACAGGGCCACCGGGGAGCTGTTTTTT. Translation gives CASSNRATGELFF.

V is TRBV20-1 and J is TRBJ2-1; tentative D call: TRBD1 (6 bases). Germline values: CDR1 DFQATT, CDR2 SNEGSKA (reference sequence). V was clipped by 4 bases and J by 3 bases, with 19 bases between them. The CDR3 is 16 residues long. The CDR3 nucleotides are TGCAGTGCTAAGGGGTTGGTGGGGGCCCACTACAATGAGCAGTTCTTC. Protein: CSAKGLVGAHYNEQFF.

V and J are TRBV20-1 and TRBJ1-2; D unclear. The germline V gene has CDR1 DFQATT and CDR2 SNEGSKA (reference sequence). CDR3 length: 13 amino acids. V was shortened by 1 base and J by 4 bases, with 10 bases between the two germline ends. The CDR3 is CSARVPDLYGYTF. The CDR3 DNA sequence: TGCAGTGCTAGAGTCCCGGACCTCTATGGCTACACCTTC.

In this sample, this clonotype turned up once. The V and J genes are TRBV28 and TRBJ2-7; 14 bases map to TRBD2. V lost 5 bases to trimming and J lost 6 bases; unmatched junction nucleotides: 9. The germline V gene encodes CDR1 MDHEN and CDR2 SYDVKM. This CDR3 contains 16 residues. CDR3 bases: TGTGCCAGCAGTGGGACTAGCGGGAGCAGAAGACGCGAGCAGTACTTC. This translates into CASSGTSGSRRREQYF.

The chain has TRBV9 and TRBJ2-1; 7 bases match TRBD2. Germline loops: CDR1 SGDLS, CDR2 YYNGEE. V shed 4 bases, J shed 4 bases, and the junction held 11 bases outside the gene matches. The CDR3 contains 16 residues. CDR3 nucleotides: TGTGCCAGCAGCCCCAACCCTAGCGGAGGATACAATGAGCAGTTCTTC. Its protein product is CASSPNPSGGYNEQFF.

In this sample, this clonotype turned up once. The V call is TRBV6-1, the J call TRBJ2-7; tentatively, D is TRBD1 (6 bases). Germline V gene sequence: CDR1 MNHNS, CDR2 SASEGT. Trimming shortened V by 5 bases and J by 0 bases, and 17 bases separated the two germline ends. The CDR3 is 16 residues long. CDR3 residues: CASSILRTASSYEQYF. CDR3 nucleotides: TGTGCCAGCAGTATCCTCCGGACAGCAAGCTCCTACGAGCAGTACTTC.

This clonotype was detected a few times. The chain joins TRBV5-5 to TRBJ2-6; tentatively, D is TRBD2 (6 bases). The CDR3 runs to 16 residues. Germline V gives CDR1 SGHKS, CDR2 YYEKEE (reference sequence). Trimming removed 4 bases at V and 0 bases at J, with 11 bases between. The CDR3 region is CASSLPGSSGANVLTF. The CDR3 DNA follows: TGTGCCAGCAGCCTCCCCGGGAGCTCTGGGGCCAACGTCCTGACTTTC.

A remark on this clonotype: One end of the junction does not line up with germline, which may come from a read error. The chain links TRBV3-1 to TRBJ2-7; 11 nucleotides align to TRBD2. Germline loops: CDR1 LGHDT, CDR2 YNNKEL (reference sequence). The CDR3 covers 14 residues. The CDR3 protein is CASSQGGGLAAPNF. The CDR3 DNA reads TGTGCCAGCAGCCAGGGAGGGGGACTAGCGGCCCCCAACTTC.